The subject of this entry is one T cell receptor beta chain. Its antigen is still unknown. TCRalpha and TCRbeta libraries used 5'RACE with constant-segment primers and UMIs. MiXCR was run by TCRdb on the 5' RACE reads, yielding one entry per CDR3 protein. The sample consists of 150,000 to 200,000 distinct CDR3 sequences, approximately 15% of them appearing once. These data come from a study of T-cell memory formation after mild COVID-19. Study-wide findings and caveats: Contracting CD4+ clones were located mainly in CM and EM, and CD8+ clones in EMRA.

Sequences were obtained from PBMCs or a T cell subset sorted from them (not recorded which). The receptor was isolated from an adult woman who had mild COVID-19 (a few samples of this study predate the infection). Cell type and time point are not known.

The CDR3 is CSAKQGAPVAFF. The CDR3 DNA reads as TGCAGCGCCAAACAGGGGGCCCCAGTAGCTTTCTTT. V and J are TRBV29-1 and TRBJ1-1, with 9 positions matching TRBD1. The CDR3 loop spans 12 amino acids. Germline assignment: CDR1 SQVTM and CDR2 ANQGSEA. The J segment lost 10 bases and the V segment lost 7 bases, leaving 10 bases of the junction unmatched.